This is a list of T cell receptor beta chains from one sample in a study of cytotoxic CD8 clonotypes in ibrutinib-treated CLL. Data came from immunoSEQ multiplex PCR; TCRdb stores just in-frame clones and leaves some out. The sample records approximately 100,000 clones, 58% being singletons. This material consisted of PBMCs, taken after 24 months of ibrutinib treatment. Receptor source: a human donor with chronic lymphocytic leukemia. CDR3s include the opening cysteine and the closing phenylalanine or tryptophan. The D gene is left open where the match is weak. Clone sizes are given selectively: once, few, many, or a class where the clone is expanded.

d_gene: TRBD1
abundance: few
v_gene: TRBV2
j_gene: TRBJ2-7
CDR3aa: CASSANRGTYEQYF
CDR3nt: TGTGCCAGCAGTGCGAACAGGGGGACCTACGAGCAGTACTTC

d_gene: TRBD1
abundance: .
v_gene: TRBV5-1
j_gene: TRBJ2-7
CDR3aa: CASSGGQGVNEQYF
CDR3nt: TGCGCCAGCAGCGGCGGACAGGGGGTGAACGAGCAGTACTTC

d_gene: TRBD1
abundance: once
v_gene: TRBV19
j_gene: TRBJ1-3
CDR3aa: CATRTGGTGNTIYF
CDR3nt: TGTGCCACTAGGACAGGGGGGACTGGAAACACCATATATTTT

d_gene: .
abundance: .
v_gene: TRBV29-1
j_gene: TRBJ1-1
CDR3aa: CSAGRGPYTEAFF
CDR3nt: TGCAGCGCCGGGAGGGGACCATACACTGAAGCTTTCTTT

d_gene: .
abundance: .
v_gene: TRBV9
j_gene: TRBJ1-2
CDR3aa: CASSVGTTNYGYTF
CDR3nt: TGTGCCAGCAGCGTAGGGACAACTAACTATGGCTACACCTTC

d_gene: .
abundance: .
v_gene: TRBV29-1
j_gene: TRBJ2-3
CDR3aa: CSVSSTDTQYF
CDR3nt: TGCAGCGTTTCAAGCACAGATACGCAGTATTTT

d_gene: TRBD2
abundance: .
v_gene: TRBV7-3
j_gene: TRBJ2-7
CDR3aa: CASRIPGLVTEQYF
CDR3nt: TGTGCCAGCAGGATACCGGGACTAGTGACCGAGCAGTACTTC

d_gene: TRBD2
abundance: .
v_gene: TRBV5-1
j_gene: TRBJ2-7
CDR3aa: CASNPLSGGGTYEQYF
CDR3nt: TGCGCCAGCAACCCTCTAAGTGGCGGGGGGACGTACGAGCAGTACTTC

d_gene: .
abundance: .
v_gene: TRBV25-1
j_gene: TRBJ1-4
CDR3aa: CASSEWGQGRGEKLFF
CDR3nt: TGTGCCAGCAGTGAATGGGGCCAGGGTAGGGGTGAAAAACTGTTTTTT

d_gene: TRBD1
abundance: many
v_gene: TRBV11-2
j_gene: TRBJ1-3
CDR3aa: CASSPGTAGNTIYF
CDR3nt: TGTGCCAGCAGCCCTGGGACAGCTGGAAACACCATATATTTT

d_gene: TRBD2
abundance: .
v_gene: TRBV7-2
j_gene: TRBJ2-2
CDR3aa: CASSPYGGGASGELFF
CDR3nt: TGTGCCAGCAGCCCGTACGGCGGGGGGGCATCCGGGGAGCTGTTTTTT

d_gene: TRBD1
abundance: once
v_gene: TRBV10-2
j_gene: TRBJ1-2
CDR3aa: CASSPGQNYGYTF
CDR3nt: TGCGCCAGCAGTCCGGGACAGAACTATGGCTACACCTTC

d_gene: .
abundance: once
v_gene: TRBV6-6
j_gene: TRBJ1-2
CDR3aa: CASSNTVPANYGYTF
CDR3nt: TGTGCCAGCAGTAACACGGTCCCGGCTAACTATGGCTACACCTTC